The next 8 T cell receptor beta chains were all read from a single sample in a study of beta chain features in type 1 diabetes. General observations from the study: There was a moderate but significant shortening of TCRB CDR3s in all four CD4+ subsets of Type 1 diabetes patients.

Every bit of the isolated RNA underwent reverse transcription, so sequencing read expressed TCRB transcripts. Data came from immunoSEQ multiplex PCR; TCRdb stores just in-frame clones and leaves some out. Of approximately 260,000 clones listed, less than 30% are singletons. These receptors' antigens are unknown. Sequencing was done on a sample of naive CD4+ T cells from blood. The receptors were gathered from a woman aged 25 to 45 with type 1 diabetes.

The V and J genes are TRBV9 and TRBJ1-1; no reliable D call. V was cut by 0 bases and J by 3 bases, with 3 bases left in between. CDR3 length: 12 residues. Germline CDR1 and CDR2: SGDLS and YYNGEE. The DNA of the CDR3 is TGTGCCAGCAGCGTAGCTGACACTGAAGCTTTCTTT. Its protein is CASSVADTEAFF.

This chain uses TRBV7-3 with TRBJ2-1, with D maybe TRBD2 (6 bases). Per germline, CDR1 SGHTA and CDR2 FQGTGA. The CDR3 spans 15 residues. V was pared by 2 bases and J by 7 bases, with 15 bases between. This chain's CDR3 is CASSLASGVGNEQFF. The CDR3 DNA follows: TGTGCCAGCAGCTTAGCATCGGGAGTGGGGAATGAGCAGTTCTTC.

The sample holds a few counts of this clone. The chain has TRBV7-9 and TRBJ1-1, with 7 bases aligning to TRBD1. The germline V gene has CDR1 SEHNR and CDR2 FQNEAQ (reference sequence). Trimming took 2 bases from V and 2 from J; bases not matched to a gene: 8. The length of the CDR3 is 16 residues. CDR3 nucleotides: TGTGCCAGCAGCTTACCTCTAGGGGGCGGTAACACTGAAGCTTTCTTT. It is translated as CASSLPLGGGNTEAFF. Based on the CDR3 plus reference TRBV7-9 and TRBJ1-1, the full variable domain is DTGVSQNPRHKITKRGQNVTFRCDPISEHNRLYWYRQTLGQGPEFLTYFQNEAQLEKSRLLSDRFSAERPKGSFSTLEIQRTEQGDSAMYLCASSLPLGGGNTEAFFGQGTRLTVV.

This clone has only a few counts. The J gene is TRBJ2-7, the V gene TRBV5-4; 9 bases line up with TRBD2. With 4 bases clipped from V and 5 bases from J, the junction kept 13 bases outside the gene matches. The germline V gene encodes CDR1 SGHNT and CDR2 YYREEE (reference sequence). The CDR3 consists of 16 residues. CDR3 loop: CASSPGGSSGNHEQYF. In nucleotides, the CDR3 is TGTGCCAGCAGCCCGGGAGGGTCTAGCGGGAACCACGAGCAGTACTTC.

The rearrangement links TRBV29-1 to TRBJ1-1; possibly TRBD1 for D (5 bases). Germline V CDR1 and CDR2: SQVTM, ANQGSEA. The V gene lost 1 base and the J gene lost 5 bases, with 11 bases spanning the gap. The CDR3 has 13 residues. CDR3: CSVEARVGTEAFF. The CDR3 DNA is TGCAGCGTTGAAGCCAGGGTAGGGACTGAAGCTTTCTTT.

The chain's CDR3 is CASSSRLGAETQYF. CDR3 DNA: TGTGCCAGCAGCTCAAGACTAGGGGCAGAGACCCAGTACTTC. The chain joins TRBV7-4 to TRBJ2-5, with a weak D call TRBD2 (6 bases). Germline V lookup: CDR1 SGHVT, CDR2 SQSDAQ. This CDR3 comprises 14 residues. Between the trimmed V and J ends, which lost 4 bases and 4 bases, there was a span of 13 bases. Together with reference TRBV7-4 and TRBJ2-5, the CDR3 gives the full variable domain: GAGVSQSPRYKVAKRGRDVALRCDSISGHVTLYWYRQTLGQGSEVLTYSQSDAQRDKSGRPSGRFSAERPERSVSTLKIQRTEQGDSAVYLCASSSRLGAETQYFGPGTRLLVL.

This clone was counted a few times. Different DNA sequences within this sample yield the same CDR3. The gene calls are TRBV27 and TRBJ2-5; 11 bases align to TRBD1. CDR3 length: 14 amino acids. CDR1 is MNHEY, CDR2 SMNVEV, per germline (reference sequence). After removal of 5 bases from V and 2 bases from J, the junction contained 1 base not matched to a gene. This CDR3 reads CASSRDRGQETQYF. Here the CDR3 DNA reads TGTGCCAGCAGTAGGGACAGGGGGCAAGAGACCCAGTACTTC.

This chain links TRBV6-1 with TRBJ1-1; the D is unclear. Trimming shortened V by 7 bases and J by 0 bases, and 12 bases separated the two germline ends. Germline V gene data show CDR1 as MNHNS and CDR2 as SASEGT. CDR3 size: 14 residues. CDR3 coding DNA: TGTGCCAGCATCGTAGCAGTCATGAACACTGAAGCTTTCTTT. This translates into CASIVAVMNTEAFF.